This is a list of T cell receptor beta chains from one sample in a study of blood T cell repertoires in COVID-19. The data were produced by immunoSEQ multiplex PCR, yet TCRdb's version contains in-frame clones alone and is incomplete. The table includes 130,000 to 150,000 clones, 65% to 80% detected once. Sequencing was performed on peripheral blood. The source is an older woman with acute or convalescent COVID-19. Both conserved end residues are trimmed from each CDR3. Fields, in order: CDR3 protein, J gene, V gene.

CDR3 protein: ASSHLGLASYNEQF
J gene: TRBJ2-1
V gene: TRBV13

CDR3 protein: ASSAAIGRANSPLH
J gene: TRBJ1-6
V gene: TRBV13

CDR3 protein: ASSYRTGLKQF
J gene: TRBJ2-1
V gene: TRBV6-2/TRBV6-3

CDR3 protein: ASSDRGRTTQY
J gene: TRBJ2-5
V gene: TRBV25-1

CDR3 protein: ASSYHPGANTEAF
J gene: TRBJ1-1
V gene: TRBV5-6

CDR3 protein: ASSSDRSGELF
J gene: TRBJ2-2
V gene: TRBV6-5

CDR3 protein: ASSRSYEQY
J gene: TRBJ2-7
V gene: TRBV2

CDR3 protein: ASSLVRDKGVAAF
J gene: TRBJ1-1
V gene: TRBV5-1

CDR3 protein: ASSFRETRVTGELF
J gene: TRBJ2-2
V gene: TRBV11-2

CDR3 protein: ASSLLASQGTQY
J gene: TRBJ2-5
V gene: TRBV5-6

CDR3 protein: ASSFRPSGRPTYEQY
J gene: TRBJ2-7
V gene: TRBV7-2